Sequencing of this T cell receptor beta chain was carried out in a study of breast tumors, draining lymph nodes, adjacent tissues. Study-level results: Tumor T cell lymph node origin was a supported hypothesis, not proven. Luminal-like breast cancer showed significantly higher tumor–nontumor repertoire similarity than basal-like. Compared with lymph nodes, tumors were less diverse; compared with nontumor tissue, more. The data were judged consistent with most tumor T cells coming from lymph node and expanding in tumor.

Axillary draining lymph nodes of breast cancer patients supplied the node samples. The CDR3 is 14 residues long. Looked up from germline, CDR1 is SGHTA and CDR2 is FQGNSA. Trimming removed 5 bases from V and 0 bases from J, with 8 bases in between. In its sample, this clonotype was seen many times. Its antigen is not identified. TCRdb processed the multiplex PCR reads anew with MiXCR; each CDR3 protein has one entry. The table includes approximately 210,000 distinct CDR3 sequences, 32% detected once. The clonotype was recovered from a female donor with breast cancer. Some clones in this sample may be carry-over from other donors' samples. J is TRBJ2-4 and V is TRBV7-2; D gene ambiguous. Sequenced: axillary lymph node tissue. The CDR3 here is CASSRELAKNIQYF. The DNA of the CDR3 is TGTGCCAGCAGCAGAGAACTAGCCAAAAACATTCAGTACTTC.